Below, 13 T cell receptor beta chains from the same sample are listed, as sequenced in a study of blood T cell repertoires in COVID-19. Sequencing was performed with immunoSEQ multiplex PCR; in TCRdb, only in-frame clones are kept and a portion is missing. The table shows 100,000 to 150,000 clones, with around 74% occurring only once. The sample taken for sequencing was peripheral blood. The receptors shown here come from an elderly man with COVID-19, enrolled during active disease.

This chain uses TRBV19 with TRBJ2-7; the match to TRBD2 covers 8 bases. Trimming at V came to 5 bases and at J to 7 bases, leaving 7 bases not matched to a gene. This CDR3 is built from 13 residues. The germline CDR1 and CDR2 sequences are LNHDA and SQIVND (reference sequence). The CDR3 DNA follows: TGTGCCAGTAGTCGCGTACCGGGAGGGGAGCAGTACTTC. This gives the protein CASSRVPGGEQYF. Full variable domain (outside the CDR3, taken from reference TRBV19 and TRBJ2-7): DGGITQSPKYLFRKEGQNVTLSCEQNLNHDAMYWYRQDPGQGLRLIYYSQIVNDFQKGDIAEGYSVSREKKESFPLTVTSAQKNPTAFYLCASSRVPGGEQYFGPGTRLTVT.

The V call is TRBV24-1, the J call TRBJ1-5; a weak D match, TRBD1 (5 bases). The CDR3 runs to 17 residues. Trimming removed 3 bases at V and 0 bases at J, with 14 bases between. The germline CDR1 and CDR2 sequences are KGHDR and SFDVKD. DNA for the CDR3: TGTGCCACCAGTGATGGGGCTGGTGGTTATAGCAATCAGCCCCAGCATTTT. Encoded protein: CATSDGAGGYSNQPQHF.

CDR3 DNA: TGTGCCAGCAGCCAAGATGTCGGACTAGCGGGACGAGAGACCCAGTACTTC. Residues: CASSQDVGLAGRETQYF. The chain combines TRBV4-2 with TRBJ2-5; TRBD2 matches at 12 bases. The J segment lost 4 bases and the V segment lost 0 bases, leaving 6 bases of the junction unmatched. This CDR3 has 17 amino acids. In germline, CDR1 is LGHNA, CDR2 YNFKEQ.

This clone occurred once. This chain connects TRBV6-5 to TRBJ2-7; the D gene is possibly TRBD2 (5 bases). The CDR3 consists of 15 residues. Germline lookup yields CDR1 MNHEY and CDR2 SVGAGI. V lost 0 bases and J lost 3, with 12 bases in between. The CDR3: CASSYSMRSGYEQYF. The CDR3, as DNA: TGTGCCAGCAGTTACTCGATGAGGAGCGGCTACGAGCAGTACTTC.

The V call is TRBV11-2, the J call TRBJ2-7; 9 positions agree with TRBD1. The length of the CDR3 is 13 residues. The trim removed 2 bases at V and 11 bases at J, leaving 7 bases unmatched. Germline assignment: CDR1 SGHAT and CDR2 FQNNGV. In DNA form, the CDR3 reads TGTGCCAGCAGCTTACTAGAGTGGACAGGGGAGTACTTC. This sequence encodes CASSLLEWTGEYF.

Written as DNA, the CDR3 is TGCGCCAGCAGCTTGATGACAGGGGACAATTCACCCCTCCACTTT. Its translation: CASSLMTGDNSPLHF. The V gene is TRBV5-1, the J gene TRBJ1-6; 8 bases fit TRBD1. The CDR3 covers 15 residues. The germline V gene has CDR1 SGHRS and CDR2 YFSETQ. V shed 1 base and J 7 bases; nucleotides not matched to a gene: 4.

This sequence joins TRBV14 and TRBJ2-7, with 10 bases that match TRBD2. Germline-derived CDR1 and CDR2 are SGHDN and FVKESK. V trimming: 2 bases; J trimming: 2 bases; junction bases outside the gene matches: 6. The CDR3 has 16 amino acids. As DNA, the CDR3 is TGTGCCAGCAGCCAACCCACAGCGGGAGGGCCCTACGAGCAGTACTTC. Residues: CASSQPTAGGPYEQYF.

This chain links TRBV5-6 with TRBJ1-1; a possible D gene is TRBD1 (6 bases). The CDR3 loop spans 14 amino acids. V lost 2 bases, J lost 3 bases, and 11 bases lay in between. CDR1 is SGHDT and CDR2 is YYEEEE in the germline V gene. The CDR3 DNA follows: TGTGCCAGCAGCTTCTGGTACAGGGACACTGAAGCTTTCTTT. Its translation is CASSFWYRDTEAFF.

This chain joins TRBV11-2 and TRBJ1-4; D may be TRBD1 (6 bases). From germline, CDR1 is SGHAT and CDR2 FQNNGV. V lost 11 bases, J lost 2 bases, and 15 bases lay in between. This CDR3 comprises 14 residues. This chain's CDR3 is CASQPDRTNEKLFF. The CDR3 region has the DNA TGTGCCTCCCAGCCCGACAGGACTAATGAAAAACTGTTTTTT.

The chain recombines TRBV6-5 with TRBJ2-5; 7 bases are a match to TRBD2. The CDR3 consists of 15 residues. Germline values: CDR1 MNHEY, CDR2 SVGAGI. Trimming took 6 bases from V and 5 from J; bases not matched to a gene: 12. The CDR3 protein is CASSGGPGGTETQYF. The CDR3 DNA sequence: TGTGCCAGCAGCGGAGGGCCGGGGGGAACGGAGACCCAGTACTTC.

This clone was counted once. The V gene is TRBV5-1, the J gene TRBJ2-2, with D possibly TRBD1 on 7 matching bases. Trimming took off 0 bases at V and 6 bases at J, with 18 bases between the two ends. The CDR3 is 17 amino acids. Germline V gene sequence: CDR1 SGHRS, CDR2 YFSETQ. The CDR3 protein is CASSLAEQGRGAGELFF. Written as DNA, the CDR3 is TGCGCCAGCAGCTTGGCGGAACAGGGGCGGGGTGCCGGGGAGCTGTTTTTT. The entire variable domain, with the rest obtained from reference TRBV5-1 and TRBJ2-2, is as follows: KAGVTQTPRYLIKTRGQQVTLSCSPISGHRSVSWYQQTPGQGLQFLFEYFSETQRNKGNFPGRFSGRQFSNSRSEMNVSTLELGDSALYLCASSLAEQGRGAGELFFGEGSRLTVL.

This clone was counted once. The chain is built from TRBV6-6 and TRBJ2-7, with TRBD1 matching over 9 bases. Germline CDR1 reads MNHNY; CDR2 reads SVGAGI (reference sequence). This CDR3 is built from 14 residues. Germline trimming cut 5 bases from V and 5 bases from J; bases unmatched to any gene: 7. The CDR3 sequence is CASSPDRGDHEQYF. CDR3 nucleotide sequence: TGTGCCAGCAGTCCCGACAGGGGGGACCACGAGCAGTACTTC.

This clone was detected a few times. The chain uses TRBV12-3 or TRBV12-4 and TRBJ2-7; tentative D call: TRBD2 (6 bases). V gave up 5 bases and J gave up 3 bases, with 11 bases separating them. The CDR3 consists of 13 residues. This chain's CDR3 is CASSGLSLYEQYF. Here the CDR3 DNA reads TGTGCCAGCAGTGGACTAAGTCTCTACGAGCAGTACTTC.